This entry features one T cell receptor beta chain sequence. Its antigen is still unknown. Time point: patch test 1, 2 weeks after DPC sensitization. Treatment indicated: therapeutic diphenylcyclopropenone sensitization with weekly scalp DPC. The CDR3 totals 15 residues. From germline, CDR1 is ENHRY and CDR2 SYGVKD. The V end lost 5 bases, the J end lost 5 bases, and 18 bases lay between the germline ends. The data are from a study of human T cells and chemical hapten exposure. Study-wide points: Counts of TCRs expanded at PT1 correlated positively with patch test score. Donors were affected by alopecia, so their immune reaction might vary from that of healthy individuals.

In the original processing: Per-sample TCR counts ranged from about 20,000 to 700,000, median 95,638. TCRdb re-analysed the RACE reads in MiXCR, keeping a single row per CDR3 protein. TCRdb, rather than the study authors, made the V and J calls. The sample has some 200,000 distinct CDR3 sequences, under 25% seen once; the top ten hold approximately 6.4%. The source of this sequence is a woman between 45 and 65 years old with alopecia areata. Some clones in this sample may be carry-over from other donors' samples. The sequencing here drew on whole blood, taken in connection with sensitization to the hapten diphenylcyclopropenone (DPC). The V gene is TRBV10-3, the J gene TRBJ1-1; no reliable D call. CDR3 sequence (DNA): TGTGCCATCAGTCGAGGTCCGGAATTTTATACTGAAGCTTTCTTT. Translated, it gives CAISRGPEFYTEAFF.